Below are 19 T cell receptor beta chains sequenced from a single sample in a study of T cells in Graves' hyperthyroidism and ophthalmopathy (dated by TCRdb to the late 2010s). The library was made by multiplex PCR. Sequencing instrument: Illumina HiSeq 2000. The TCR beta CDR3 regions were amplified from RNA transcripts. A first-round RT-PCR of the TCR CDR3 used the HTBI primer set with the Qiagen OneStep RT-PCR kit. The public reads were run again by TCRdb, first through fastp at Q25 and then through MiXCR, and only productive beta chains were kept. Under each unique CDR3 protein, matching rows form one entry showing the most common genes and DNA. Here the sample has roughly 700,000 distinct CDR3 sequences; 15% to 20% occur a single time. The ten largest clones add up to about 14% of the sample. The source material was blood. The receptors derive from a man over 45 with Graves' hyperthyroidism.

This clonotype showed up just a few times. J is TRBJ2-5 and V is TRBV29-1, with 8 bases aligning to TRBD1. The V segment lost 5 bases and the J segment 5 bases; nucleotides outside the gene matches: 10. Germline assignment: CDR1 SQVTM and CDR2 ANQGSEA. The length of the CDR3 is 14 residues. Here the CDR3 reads CSVIRAGGDETQYF. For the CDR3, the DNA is TGCAGCGTTATTCGGGCAGGGGGCGATGAGACCCAGTACTTC.

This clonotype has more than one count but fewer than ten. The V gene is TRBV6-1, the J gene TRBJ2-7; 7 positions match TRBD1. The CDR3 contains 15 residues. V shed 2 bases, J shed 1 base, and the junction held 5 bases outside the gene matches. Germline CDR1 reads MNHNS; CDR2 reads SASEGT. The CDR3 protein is CASSETPDRSYEQYF. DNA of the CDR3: TGTGCCAGCAGTGAAACCCCGGACAGGTCCTACGAGCAGTACTTC.

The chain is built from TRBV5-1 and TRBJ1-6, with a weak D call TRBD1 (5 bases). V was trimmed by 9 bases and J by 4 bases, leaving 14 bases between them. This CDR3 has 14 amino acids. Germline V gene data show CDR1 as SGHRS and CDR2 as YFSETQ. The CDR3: CATSQDIYNSPLHF. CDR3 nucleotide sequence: TGCGCCACTTCTCAGGACATATATAATTCACCCCTCCACTTT.

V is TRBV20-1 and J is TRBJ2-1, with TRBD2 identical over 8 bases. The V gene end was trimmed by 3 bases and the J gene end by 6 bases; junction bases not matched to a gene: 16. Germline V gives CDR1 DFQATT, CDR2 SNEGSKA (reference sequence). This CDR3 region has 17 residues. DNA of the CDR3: TGCAGTGCTAGTAACGAGGGAGTAGCGGGGTTTTTCAATGAGCAGTTCTTC. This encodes CSASNEGVAGFFNEQFF.

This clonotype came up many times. CDR3 residues: CASSDLTGVVYGYTF. CDR3 bases: TGTGCCAGCAGTGACCTGACAGGGGTGGTCTATGGCTACACCTTC. V is TRBV6-1 and J is TRBJ1-2; 8 nucleotides agree with TRBD1. V gave up 3 bases and J gave up 4 bases; unmatched junction bases: 7. The V gene's germline CDR1 is MNHNS and CDR2 SASEGT. The CDR3 is 15 residues long.

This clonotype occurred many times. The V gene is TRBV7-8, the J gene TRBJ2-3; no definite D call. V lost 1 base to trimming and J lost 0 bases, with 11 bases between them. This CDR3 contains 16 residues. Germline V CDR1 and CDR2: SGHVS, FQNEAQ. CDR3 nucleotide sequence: TGTGCCAGCAGCTTAGGACCGTACACTAGCACAGATACGCAGTATTTT. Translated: CASSLGPYTSTDTQYF.

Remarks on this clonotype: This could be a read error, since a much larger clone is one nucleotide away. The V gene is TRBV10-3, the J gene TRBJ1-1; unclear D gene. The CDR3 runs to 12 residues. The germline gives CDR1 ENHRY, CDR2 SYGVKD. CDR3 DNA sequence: TGTGCCAGCAGTTACGGCAGAGATGAAGCTTTCTTT. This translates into CASSYGRDEAFF.

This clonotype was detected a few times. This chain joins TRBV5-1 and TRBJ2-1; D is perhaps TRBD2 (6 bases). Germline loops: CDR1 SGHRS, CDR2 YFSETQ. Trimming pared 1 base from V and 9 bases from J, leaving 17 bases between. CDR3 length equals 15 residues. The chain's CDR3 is CASSLTSRRSGEQFF. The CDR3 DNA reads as TGCGCCAGCAGCTTGACTAGCCGGAGATCTGGTGAGCAGTTCTTC.

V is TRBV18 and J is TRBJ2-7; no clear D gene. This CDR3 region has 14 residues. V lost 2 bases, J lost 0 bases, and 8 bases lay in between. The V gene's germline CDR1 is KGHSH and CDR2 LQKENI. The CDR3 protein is CASSPAGDSYEQYF. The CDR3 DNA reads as TGTGCCAGCTCACCAGCTGGGGACTCCTACGAGCAGTACTTC.

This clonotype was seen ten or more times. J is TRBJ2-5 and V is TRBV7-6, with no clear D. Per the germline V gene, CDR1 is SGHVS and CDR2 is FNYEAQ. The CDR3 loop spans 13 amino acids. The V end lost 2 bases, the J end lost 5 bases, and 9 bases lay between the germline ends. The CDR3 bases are TGTGCCAGCAGCTTAATTATTGGGGAGACCCAGTACTTC. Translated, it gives CASSLIIGETQYF.

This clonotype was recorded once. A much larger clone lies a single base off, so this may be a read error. CDR3 amino acids: CASSHWTGFNSGANVLNF. The CDR3 nucleotides read TGTGCCAGCAGCCATTGGACAGGGTTTAATTCTGGGGCCAACGTCCTGAATTTC. The chain employs TRBV6-1 and TRBJ2-6; 8 nucleotides align to TRBD1. Germline V gene sequence: CDR1 MNHNS, CDR2 SASEGT. This CDR3 contains 18 residues.

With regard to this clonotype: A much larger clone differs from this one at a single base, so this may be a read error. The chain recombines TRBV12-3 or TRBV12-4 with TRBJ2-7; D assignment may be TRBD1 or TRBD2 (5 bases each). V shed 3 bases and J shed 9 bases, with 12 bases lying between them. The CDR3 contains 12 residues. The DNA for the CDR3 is TGTGCCAGCAGTTTGTGGGGACGCGGGCAGTACTTC. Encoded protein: CASSLWGRGQYF.

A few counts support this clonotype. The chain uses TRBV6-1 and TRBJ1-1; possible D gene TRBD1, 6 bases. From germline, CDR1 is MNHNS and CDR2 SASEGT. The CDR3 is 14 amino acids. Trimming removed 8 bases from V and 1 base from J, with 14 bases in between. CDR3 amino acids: CASRKGGANTEAFF. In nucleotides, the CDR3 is TGTGCCAGCCGGAAAGGGGGAGCGAACACTGAAGCTTTCTTT.

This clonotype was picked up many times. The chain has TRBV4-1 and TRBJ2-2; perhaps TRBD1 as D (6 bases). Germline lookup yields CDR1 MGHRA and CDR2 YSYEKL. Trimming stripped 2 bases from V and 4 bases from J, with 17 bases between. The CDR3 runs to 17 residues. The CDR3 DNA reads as TGCGCCAGCAGCCAACCGGTCGCAGGGGTGATCACCGGGGAGCTGTTTTTT. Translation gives CASSQPVAGVITGELFF.

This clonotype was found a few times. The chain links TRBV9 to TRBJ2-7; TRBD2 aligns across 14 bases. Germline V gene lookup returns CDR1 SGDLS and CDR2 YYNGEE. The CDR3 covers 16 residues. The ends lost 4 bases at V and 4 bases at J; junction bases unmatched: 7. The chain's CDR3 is CASSPRTSGRFYEQYF. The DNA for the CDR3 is TGTGCCAGCAGCCCAAGGACTAGCGGGAGGTTTTACGAGCAGTACTTC.

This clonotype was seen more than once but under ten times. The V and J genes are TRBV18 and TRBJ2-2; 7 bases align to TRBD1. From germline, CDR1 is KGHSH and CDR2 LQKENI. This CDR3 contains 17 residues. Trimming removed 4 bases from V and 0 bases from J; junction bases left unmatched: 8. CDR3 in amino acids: CASSLRQGQTNTGELFF. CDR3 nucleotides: TGTGCCAGCTCACTCAGACAGGGACAAACGAACACCGGGGAGCTGTTTTTT. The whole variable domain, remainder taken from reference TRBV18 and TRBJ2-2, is NAGVMQNPRHLVRRRGQEARLRCSPMKGHSHVYWYRQLPEEGLKFMVYLQKENIIDESGMPKERFSAEFPKEGPSILRIQQVVRGDSAAYFCASSLRQGQTNTGELFFGEGSRLTVL.

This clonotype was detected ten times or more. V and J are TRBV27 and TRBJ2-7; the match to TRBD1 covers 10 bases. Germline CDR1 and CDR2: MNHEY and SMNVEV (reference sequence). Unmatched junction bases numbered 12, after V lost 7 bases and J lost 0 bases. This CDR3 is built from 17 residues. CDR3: CASTPLIRDRGSYEQYF. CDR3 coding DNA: TGTGCCAGCACTCCGTTGATTCGGGACAGGGGCTCCTACGAGCAGTACTTC.

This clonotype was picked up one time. The chain's CDR3 is CASSQDFTGGISDTQYF. The CDR3 DNA sequence: TGCGCCAGCAGCCAAGATTTTACGGGAGGGATATCTGATACGCAGTATTTT. V usage is TRBV4-1 and J usage is TRBJ2-3; the match to TRBD2 covers 8 bases. Germline CDR1 reads MGHRA; CDR2 reads YSYEKL. The V and J ends lost 0 bases and 6 bases, in that order; junction bases with no gene match: 11. The CDR3 is 17 amino acids.

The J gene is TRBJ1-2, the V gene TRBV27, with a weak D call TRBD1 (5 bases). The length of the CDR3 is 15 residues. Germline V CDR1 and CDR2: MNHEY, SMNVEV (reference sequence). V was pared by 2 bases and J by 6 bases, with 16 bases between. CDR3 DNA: TGTGCCAGCAGTTTACTCCCGACAGTGCTACATGGCTACACCTTC. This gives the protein CASSLLPTVLHGYTF.